These T cell receptor beta chains were read from a single sample in a study of CD4 T cells in relation to SARS-CoV-2 and coronaviruses. The protocol was immunoSEQ multiplex PCR, while the TCRdb copy is restricted to in-frame clones and leaves out a portion. The sample holds about 27,000 clones, around 78% seen once. For these receptors, no antigen is known. Sequenced: CD4+ T cells from PBMCs, cultured in vitro. The receptors here all came from a human donor in good health. CDR3s include the opening cysteine and the closing phenylalanine or tryptophan. A D gene is named only where the DNA matches it firmly. For some rows the clone size is stated as once, few or many, or as a class when expanded; others skip it.

>TRBV5-1|TRBJ2-7|17|TRBD2|NA
CASSPTRTGTSIHEQYF
TGCGCCAGCAGCCCCACTCGAACCGGGACTAGCATCCACGAGCAGTACTTC
>TRBV4-2|TRBJ2-6|19|TRBD1|once
CASSQGQGVPLSGANVLTF
TGTGCCAGCAGCCAGGGACAGGGGGTCCCCTTGTCTGGGGCCAACGTCCTGACTTTC
>TRBV5-1|TRBJ1-2|16|NA|NA
CASSLVRSRINYGYTF
TGCGCCAGCAGCTTGGTTCGGTCCAGGATTAACTATGGCTACACCTTC
>TRBV5-4|TRBJ2-7|14|TRBD1|NA
CASSAGQGYNEQYF
TGTGCCAGCAGCGCTGGACAGGGGTATAATGAGCAGTACTTC
>TRBV6-2/TRBV6-3|TRBJ2-1|11|NA|NA
CASSQTAEQFF
TGTGCCAGCAGTCAGACAGCCGAGCAGTTCTTC
>TRBV6-5|TRBJ2-3|15|NA|NA
CASSLQRGGADTQYF
TGTGCCAGCAGTTTACAGAGGGGGGGCGCAGATACGCAGTATTTT
>TRBV27|TRBJ2-5|14|TRBD1|NA
CASRWTGGAETQYF
TGTGCCAGCAGATGGACAGGGGGCGCGGAGACCCAGTACTTC
>TRBV7-2|TRBJ1-5|13|NA|NA
CASSMRRDQPQHF
TGTGCCAGCAGCATGAGAAGGGATCAGCCCCAGCATTTT
>TRBV21-1|TRBJ2-2|16|NA|few
CASSNGLAQNTGELFF
TGTGCCAGCAGCAATGGACTAGCGCAGAACACCGGGGAGCTGTTTTTT
>TRBV7-9|TRBJ1-6|15|NA|once
CASSSMRGGNSPLHF
TGTGCCAGCAGCTCCATGAGGGGTGGTAATTCACCCCTCCACTTT
>TRBV10-3|TRBJ2-3|16|NA|once
CAISGWTDSSTDTQYF
TGTGCCATCAGTGGCTGGACAGACTCTAGCACAGATACGCAGTATTTT
>TRBV7-2|TRBJ1-1|12|NA|NA
CASSPPGERAFF
TGTGCCAGCAGCCCCCCGGGGGAGCGAGCTTTCTTT
>TRBV7-2|TRBJ1-2|13|NA|few
CASSTRGGDGYTF
TGTGCCAGCAGCACTAGGGGCGGGGATGGCTACACCTTC
>TRBV19|TRBJ1-4|15|TRBD1|NA
CASSPKGQGGEKLFF
TGTGCCAGTAGTCCGAAGGGACAGGGAGGTGAAAAACTGTTTTTT
>TRBV28|TRBJ1-2|15|TRBD1|once
CASSWTGTTNYGYTF
TGTGCCAGCAGTTGGACAGGAACCACTAACTATGGCTACACCTTC
>TRBV19|TRBJ1-6|16|NA|NA
CASSTNTEAYNSPLHF
TGTGCCAGTAGTACAAATACGGAAGCCTATAATTCACCCCTCCACTTT
>TRBV11-2|TRBJ1-2|15|TRBD1|NA
CASSAQGGVHRGYTF
TGTGCCAGCAGCGCCCAGGGGGGGGTTCATCGCGGCTACACCTTC
>TRBV12-3/TRBV12-4|TRBJ1-1|13|TRBD1|NA
CADSGQGDTEAFF
TGTGCGGACTCGGGGCAGGGGGACACTGAAGCTTTCTTT
>TRBV5-1|TRBJ2-2|17|NA|NA
CASSSETFAADTGELFF
TGCGCCAGCAGCTCGGAGACATTCGCCGCGGACACCGGGGAGCTGTTTTTT
>TRBV12-3/TRBV12-4|TRBJ1-2|13|NA|NA
CASRHRANYGYTF
TGTGCCAGCCGGCACCGGGCTAACTATGGCTACACCTTC
>TRBV11-2|TRBJ2-5|15|NA|NA
CASSPQTGFQETQYF
TGTGCCAGCAGCCCACAAACAGGTTTCCAAGAGACCCAGTACTTC
>TRBV7-3|TRBJ2-2|16|NA|NA
CASSLFLASNTGELFF
TGTGCCAGCAGCTTATTTTTAGCGTCGAACACCGGGGAGCTGTTTTTT
>TRBV5-1|TRBJ2-3|15|TRBD1|NA
CASSSGTGGADTQYF
TGCGCCAGCAGCTCCGGGACAGGGGGCGCAGATACGCAGTATTTT
>TRBV19|TRBJ1-2|13|NA|few
CASSPQGGYGYTF
TGTGCCAGTAGTCCCCAGGGAGGGTATGGCTACACCTTC
>TRBV18|TRBJ2-1|14|NA|NA
CASSPAILSQGRFF
TGTGCCAGCTCACCAGCGATCCTGAGTCAGGGGAGGTTCTTC
>TRBV14|TRBJ1-2|14|NA|NA
CASSQVVGVRGYTF
TGTGCCAGCAGCCAAGTGGTGGGGGTACGAGGCTACACCTTC
>TRBV29-1|TRBJ2-3|16|TRBD2|NA
CSVGDLSGVGTDTQYF
TGCAGCGTTGGGGACCTGAGCGGGGTCGGCACAGATACGCAGTATTTT
>TRBV19|TRBJ1-4|13|NA|medium-sized
CASSDQIGEKLFF
TGTGCCAGTTCGGACCAAATAGGGGAAAAACTGTTTTTT